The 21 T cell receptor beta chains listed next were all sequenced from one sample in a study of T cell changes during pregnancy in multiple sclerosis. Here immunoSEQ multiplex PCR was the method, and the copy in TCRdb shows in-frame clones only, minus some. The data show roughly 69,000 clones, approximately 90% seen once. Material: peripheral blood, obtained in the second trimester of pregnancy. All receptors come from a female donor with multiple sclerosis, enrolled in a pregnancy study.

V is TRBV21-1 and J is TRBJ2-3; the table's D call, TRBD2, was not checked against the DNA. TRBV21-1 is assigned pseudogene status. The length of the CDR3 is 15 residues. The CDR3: CASSLRLAGGSTQYF. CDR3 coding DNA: TGTGCCAGCAGCTTAAGACTAGCGGGAGGGAGTACGCAGTATTTT.

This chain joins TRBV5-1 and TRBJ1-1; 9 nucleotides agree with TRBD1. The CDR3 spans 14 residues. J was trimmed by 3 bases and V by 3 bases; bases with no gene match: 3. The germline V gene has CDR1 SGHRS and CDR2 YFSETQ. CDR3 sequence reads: CASSWTGVDTEAFF. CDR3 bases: TGCGCCAGCAGCTGGACAGGGGTGGACACTGAAGCTTTCTTT.

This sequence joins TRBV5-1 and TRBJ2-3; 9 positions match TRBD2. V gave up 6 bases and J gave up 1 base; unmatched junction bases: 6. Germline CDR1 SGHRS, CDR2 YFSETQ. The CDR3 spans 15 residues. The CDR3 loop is CASNVVAGGTDTQYF. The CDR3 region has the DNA TGCGCCAGCAATGTGGTAGCGGGAGGCACAGATACGCAGTATTTT. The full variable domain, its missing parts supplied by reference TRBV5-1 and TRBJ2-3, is KAGVTQTPRYLIKTRGQQVTLSCSPISGHRSVSWYQQTPGQGLQFLFEYFSETQRNKGNFPGRFSGRQFSNSRSEMNVSTLELGDSALYLCASNVVAGGTDTQYFGPGTRLTVL.

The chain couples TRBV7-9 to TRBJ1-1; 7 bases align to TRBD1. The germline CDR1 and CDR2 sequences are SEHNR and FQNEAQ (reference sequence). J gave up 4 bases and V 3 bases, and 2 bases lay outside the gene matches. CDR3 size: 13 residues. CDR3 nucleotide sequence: TGTGCCAGCAGCTTTGGGACAGTCACTGAAGCTTTCTTT. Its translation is CASSFGTVTEAFF.

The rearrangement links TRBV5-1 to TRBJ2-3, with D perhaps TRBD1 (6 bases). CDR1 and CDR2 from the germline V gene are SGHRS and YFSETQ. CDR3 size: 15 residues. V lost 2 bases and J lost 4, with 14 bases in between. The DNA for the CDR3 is TGCGCCAGCAGCTTAACAGGGCTTGAAGCAGATACGCAGTATTTT. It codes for CASSLTGLEADTQYF. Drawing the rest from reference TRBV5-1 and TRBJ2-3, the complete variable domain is KAGVTQTPRYLIKTRGQQVTLSCSPISGHRSVSWYQQTPGQGLQFLFEYFSETQRNKGNFPGRFSGRQFSNSRSEMNVSTLELGDSALYLCASSLTGLEADTQYFGPGTRLTVL.

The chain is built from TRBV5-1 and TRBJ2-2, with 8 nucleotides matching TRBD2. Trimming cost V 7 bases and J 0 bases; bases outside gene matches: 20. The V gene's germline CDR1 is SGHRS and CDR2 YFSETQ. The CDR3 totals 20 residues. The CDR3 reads CASVPMIPGGVGANTGELFF. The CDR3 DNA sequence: TGCGCCAGCGTCCCGATGATTCCGGGAGGGGTTGGCGCGAACACCGGGGAGCTGTTTTTT.

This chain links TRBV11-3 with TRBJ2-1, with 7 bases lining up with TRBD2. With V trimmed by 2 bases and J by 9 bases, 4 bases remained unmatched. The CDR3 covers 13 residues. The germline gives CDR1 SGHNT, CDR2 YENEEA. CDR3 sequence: CASSLRAGSEQFF. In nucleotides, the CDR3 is TGTGCCAGCAGCTTACGAGCGGGAAGTGAGCAGTTCTTC.

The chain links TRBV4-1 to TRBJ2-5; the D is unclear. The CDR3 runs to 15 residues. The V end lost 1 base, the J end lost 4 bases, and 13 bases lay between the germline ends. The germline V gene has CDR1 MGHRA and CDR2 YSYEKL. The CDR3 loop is CASSQGHSGGETQYF. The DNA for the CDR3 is TGCGCCAGCAGCCAAGGCCATTCAGGTGGAGAGACCCAGTACTTC.

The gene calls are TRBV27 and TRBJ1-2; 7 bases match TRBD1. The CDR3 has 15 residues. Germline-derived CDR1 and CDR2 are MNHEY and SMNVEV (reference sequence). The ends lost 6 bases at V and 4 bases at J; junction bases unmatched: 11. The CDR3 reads CASSPSRDSLYGYTF. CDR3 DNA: TGTGCCAGCAGCCCAAGCCGGGACAGCCTCTATGGCTACACCTTC.

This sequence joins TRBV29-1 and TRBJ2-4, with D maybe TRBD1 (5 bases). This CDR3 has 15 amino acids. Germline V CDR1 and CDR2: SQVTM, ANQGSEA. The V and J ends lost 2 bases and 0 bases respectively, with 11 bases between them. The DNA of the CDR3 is TGCAGCGTTGAACAAGGGGATCTAGCCAAAAACATTCAGTACTTC. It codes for CSVEQGDLAKNIQYF.

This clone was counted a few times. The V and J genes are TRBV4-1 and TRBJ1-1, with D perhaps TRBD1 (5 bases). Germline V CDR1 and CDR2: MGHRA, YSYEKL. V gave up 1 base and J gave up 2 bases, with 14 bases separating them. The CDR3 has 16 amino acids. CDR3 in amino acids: CASSQGAVQGNTEAFF. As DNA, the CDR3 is TGCGCCAGCAGCCAAGGCGCCGTCCAGGGCAACACTGAAGCTTTCTTT.

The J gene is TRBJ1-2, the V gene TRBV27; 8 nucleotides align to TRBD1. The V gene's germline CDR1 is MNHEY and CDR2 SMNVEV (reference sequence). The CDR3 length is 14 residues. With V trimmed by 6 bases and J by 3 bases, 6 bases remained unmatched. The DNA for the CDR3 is TGTGCCAGCAGAAGACAGGGGAATGACTATGGCTACACCTTC. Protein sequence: CASRRQGNDYGYTF.

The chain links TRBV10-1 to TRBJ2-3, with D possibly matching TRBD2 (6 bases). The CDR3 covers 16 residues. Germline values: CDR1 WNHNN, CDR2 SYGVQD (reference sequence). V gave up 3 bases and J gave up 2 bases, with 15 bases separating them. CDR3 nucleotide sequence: TGCGCCAGCAGTGAAGGGCCCGGGGGTAACACAGATACGCAGTATTTT. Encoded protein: CASSEGPGGNTDTQYF.

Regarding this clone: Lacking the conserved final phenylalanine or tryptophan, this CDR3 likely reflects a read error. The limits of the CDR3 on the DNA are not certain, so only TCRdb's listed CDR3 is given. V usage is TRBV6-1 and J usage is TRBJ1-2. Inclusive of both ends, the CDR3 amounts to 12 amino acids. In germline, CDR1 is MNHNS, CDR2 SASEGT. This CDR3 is CASSEGKTWLRL.

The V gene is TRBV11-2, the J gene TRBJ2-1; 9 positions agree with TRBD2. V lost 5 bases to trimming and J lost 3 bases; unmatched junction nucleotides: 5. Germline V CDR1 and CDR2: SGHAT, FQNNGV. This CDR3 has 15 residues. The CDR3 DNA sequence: TGTGCCAGCAGCCCGACTAGCGGAATCTACAATGAGCAGTTCTTC. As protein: CASSPTSGIYNEQFF.

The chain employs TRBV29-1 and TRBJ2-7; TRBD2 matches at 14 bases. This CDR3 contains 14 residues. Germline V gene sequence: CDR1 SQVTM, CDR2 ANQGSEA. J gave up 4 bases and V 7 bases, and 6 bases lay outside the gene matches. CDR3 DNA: TGCAGCGCTTCCGGGACTAGCGGGGGTTACGAGCAGTACTTC. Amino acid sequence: CSASGTSGGYEQYF.

CDR3 sequence (DNA): TGTGCCAGTTGGACAGGGAATATCTATGGCTACACCTTC. Its translation: CASWTGNIYGYTF. The J gene is TRBJ1-2, the V gene TRBV19, with 8 bases identical to TRBD1. Germline V lookup: CDR1 LNHDA, CDR2 SQIVND (reference sequence). The V and J ends lost 8 bases and 4 bases, in that order; junction bases with no gene match: 6. The CDR3 spans 13 residues.

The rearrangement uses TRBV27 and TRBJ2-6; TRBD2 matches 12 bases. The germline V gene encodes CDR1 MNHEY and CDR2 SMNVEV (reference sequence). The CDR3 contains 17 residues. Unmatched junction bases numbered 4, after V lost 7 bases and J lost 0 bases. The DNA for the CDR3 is TGTGCCAGCACAGGACTAGCGGGGTACTCTGGGGCCAACGTCCTGACTTTC. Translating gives CASTGLAGYSGANVLTF.

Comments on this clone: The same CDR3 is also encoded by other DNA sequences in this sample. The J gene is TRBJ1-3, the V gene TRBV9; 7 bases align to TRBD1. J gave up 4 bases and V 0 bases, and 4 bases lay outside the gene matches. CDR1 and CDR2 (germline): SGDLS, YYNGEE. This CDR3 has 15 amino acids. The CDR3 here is CASSVGGTAGNTIYF. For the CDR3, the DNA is TGTGCCAGCAGCGTAGGTGGGACAGCAGGAAACACCATATATTTT.

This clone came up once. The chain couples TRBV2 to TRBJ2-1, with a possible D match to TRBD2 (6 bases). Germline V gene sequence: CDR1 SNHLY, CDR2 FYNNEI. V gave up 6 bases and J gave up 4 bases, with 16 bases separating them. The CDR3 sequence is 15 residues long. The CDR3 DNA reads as TGTGCCAGCAGGCGGGGCATTGGATCTTACAATGAGCAGTTCTTC. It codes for CASRRGIGSYNEQFF.

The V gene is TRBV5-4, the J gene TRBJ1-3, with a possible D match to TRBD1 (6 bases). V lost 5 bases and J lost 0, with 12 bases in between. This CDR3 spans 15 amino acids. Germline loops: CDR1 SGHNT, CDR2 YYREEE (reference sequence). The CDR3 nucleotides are TGTGCCAGCAGTCCGGGACAAAACTCTGGAAACACCATATATTTT. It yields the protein CASSPGQNSGNTIYF.